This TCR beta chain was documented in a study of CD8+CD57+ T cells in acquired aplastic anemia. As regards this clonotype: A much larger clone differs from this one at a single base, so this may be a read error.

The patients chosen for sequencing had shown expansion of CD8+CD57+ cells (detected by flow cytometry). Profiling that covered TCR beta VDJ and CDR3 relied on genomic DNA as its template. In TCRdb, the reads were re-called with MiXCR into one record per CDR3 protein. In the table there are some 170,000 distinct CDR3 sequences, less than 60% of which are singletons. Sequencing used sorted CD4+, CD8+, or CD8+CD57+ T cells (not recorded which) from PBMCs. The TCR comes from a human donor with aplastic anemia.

The CDR3 loop reads CASSPTGGNEKLFF. In DNA form, the CDR3 reads TGTGCCAGCAGCCCGACAGGGGGGAATGAAAAACTGTTTTTT. The chain recombines TRBV7-9 with TRBJ1-4; 9 nucleotides line up with TRBD1. Per the germline V gene, CDR1 is SEHNR and CDR2 is FQNEAQ (reference sequence). Losses at the gene ends were 5 bases for V and 5 bases for J; bases not matched to a gene: 3. The CDR3 runs to 14 residues.